Each of the 7 T cell receptor beta chains below was sequenced from the same sample in a study of cytomegalovirus exposure and HLA in healthy donors. Both 60 Vbeta primers and 13 Jbeta primers went into the PCR. Clones were sequenced by immunoSEQ multiplex PCR, and TCRdb holds only the in-frame ones, with some missing. This sample has about 78,000 clones, with 72% found just once. Sample: PBMCs. These receptors were obtained from a woman aged 35 to 49 in good health and CMV-seropositive.

The gene calls are TRBV18 and TRBJ1-5, with 8 bases that match TRBD1. The CDR3 runs 13 residues. Germline V gene lookup returns CDR1 KGHSH and CDR2 LQKENI. J gave up 5 bases and V 3 bases, and 0 bases lay outside the gene matches. CDR3 loop: CASSPDRDQPQHF. The CDR3 bases are TGTGCCAGCTCACCGGACAGGGATCAGCCCCAGCATTTT. The full variable domain, completed using reference TRBV18 and TRBJ1-5, is NAGVMQNPRHLVRRRGQEARLRCSPMKGHSHVYWYRQLPEEGLKFMVYLQKENIIDESGMPKERFSAEFPKEGPSILRIQQVVRGDSAAYFCASSPDRDQPQHFGDGTRLSIL.

This sequence joins TRBV6-5 and TRBJ1-2; maybe TRBD1 (5 bases). V lost 0 bases, J lost 1 base, and 12 bases lay in between. CDR1 MNHEY and CDR2 SVGAGI come from the germline V gene. The CDR3 is made up of 16 amino acids. The CDR3 DNA sequence: TGTGCCAGCAGTTACTCGCCGACAGCTGGTAACTATGGCTACACCTTC. This translates into CASSYSPTAGNYGYTF.

The chain combines TRBV5-1 with TRBJ2-5, with 8 positions matching TRBD1. V trimming: 2 bases; J trimming: 5 bases; junction bases outside the gene matches: 5. Germline CDR1 and CDR2: SGHRS and YFSETQ. The CDR3 is made up of 14 amino acids. The chain's CDR3 is CASSFGTGWETQYF. CDR3 DNA sequence: TGCGCCAGCAGCTTCGGGACAGGCTGGGAGACCCAGTACTTC.

The J gene is TRBJ1-2, the V gene TRBV6-5; 9 bases align to TRBD1. Germline V gives CDR1 MNHEY, CDR2 SVGAGI. Losses at the gene ends were 4 bases for V and 4 bases for J; bases not matched to a gene: 4. This CDR3 spans 14 amino acids. The CDR3 sequence is CASSSRDRAYGYTF. Written as DNA, the CDR3 is TGTGCCAGCAGTTCCCGGGACAGGGCCTATGGCTACACCTTC.

The chain joins TRBV12-5 to TRBJ2-5; the match to TRBD2 covers 10 bases. Germline values: CDR1 LGHNT, CDR2 FRNRAP. The V gene end was trimmed by 4 bases and the J gene end by 5 bases; junction bases not matched to a gene: 7. This CDR3 contains 15 residues. CDR3 sequence reads: CASGWGLSGRETQYF. The CDR3 DNA is TGTGCTAGTGGTTGGGGGCTTAGCGGGAGGGAGACCCAGTACTTC.

The V call is TRBV5-1, the J call TRBJ2-2; D possibly corresponds to TRBD2 (5 bases). The CDR3 length is 18 residues. V was pared by 0 bases and J by 1 base, with 16 bases between. CDR1 and CDR2 from the germline V gene are SGHRS and YFSETQ. CDR3 region: CASSLVGGGGQNTGELFF. The DNA for the CDR3 is TGCGCCAGCAGCTTGGTTGGTGGCGGCGGGCAGAACACCGGGGAGCTGTTTTTT. Complete variable domain (other parts from reference TRBV5-1 and TRBJ2-2): KAGVTQTPRYLIKTRGQQVTLSCSPISGHRSVSWYQQTPGQGLQFLFEYFSETQRNKGNFPGRFSGRQFSNSRSEMNVSTLELGDSALYLCASSLVGGGGQNTGELFFGEGSRLTVL.

This clone was detected a few times. CDR3: CASSDVWAGKNIQYF. CDR3 coding DNA: TGTGCCAGCAGTGACGTCTGGGCAGGGAAAAACATTCAGTACTTC. The chain recombines TRBV6-1 with TRBJ2-4, with TRBD1 as a possible D gene (5 bases). V shed 3 bases and J shed 4 bases, with 13 bases lying between them. There are 15 residues in the CDR3. Germline V lookup: CDR1 MNHNS, CDR2 SASEGT.